This T cell receptor (beta chain) was recorded in a study of Graves' ophthalmopathy and Graves' hyperthyroidism. The TCR beta CDR3 regions underwent amplification from RNA transcripts. RT-PCR was first run with HTBI primers, then multiplex PCR in a second round. MiXCR was run by TCRdb on the multiplex PCR reads, yielding one entry per CDR3 protein. The table lists 150,000 to 200,000 distinct CDR3 sequences, about two fifths of them singletons. The diagnostic workup employed clinical symptoms, serum thyroxine, TRAb, thyroid ultrasound and orbital computed tomography. With 2 bases removed from V and 6 bases from J, the gap between germline ends came to 11 bases. The CDR3 is made up of 15 amino acids. The table lists this clonotype with a few counts.

This chain connects TRBV12-3 or TRBV12-4 to TRBJ1-6; D is ambiguous. The sample taken for sequencing was peripheral blood. The TCR originated in a man aged 25-45 years with Graves' ophthalmopathy. For the CDR3, the DNA is TGTGCCAGCAGTTTATCAGCAGTTCCTAATTCACCCCTCCACTTT. It translates to CASSLSAVPNSPLHF.